This TCR beta chain was identified during a study of CD8+CD57+ T cells in acquired aplastic anemia. Whole-study context: The average for DNA from sorted CD4+ and CD8+ cells was about 3.3 ug. Findings of the study overall: Patients did not significantly differ from controls in CD8+ Simpson's diversity. Patients shared just under 30 CD8+ CDR3 sequences with controls.

Flow cytometry had shown expanded CD8+CD57+ cells in the patients chosen for sequencing. The V gene's germline CDR1 is SQVTM and CDR2 ANQGSEA. This CDR3 is built from 15 residues. V lost 5 bases, J lost 0 bases, and 14 bases lay in between. The table lists this clonotype with many counts. Its antigen is currently unknown. Using genomic DNA as the template, TCR beta VDJ and CDR3 profiling was carried out. TCRdb redid the calling of the reads with MiXCR, one entry per CDR3 protein. The repertoire holds about 170,000 distinct CDR3 sequences, with 40% to 50% as singletons. What was sequenced was sorted CD4+, CD8+, or CD8+CD57+ T cells (not recorded which) from PBMCs. This rearrangement joins TRBV29-1 to TRBJ2-4, with D unclear. This TCR was recovered from a human donor with aplastic anemia. The DNA of the CDR3 is TGCAGCGTTTCAGACCTCACAAAAGCCAAAAACATTCAGTACTTC. Its protein is CSVSDLTKAKNIQYF.